The entry that follows covers one T cell receptor (beta chain) sequence. The data stem from a study of blood T cell repertoires in COVID-19. Study background: Samples taken during acute and convalescent COVID-19 were collected in the United States, Italy and Spain. The cDNA or gDNA used as material had been derived from T cells, B-cell-depleted T cells, or PBMCs.

The CDR3 consists of 12 residues. Per germline, CDR1 LGHNT and CDR2 FRNRAP. Trimming cost V 4 bases and J 7 bases, with 11 bases left between them. Only in-frame clones appear in the TCRdb table, and some are missing; sequencing was by immunoSEQ multiplex PCR. The profile shows 150,000 to 200,000 clones, around 82% of them singletons. V is TRBV12-5 and J is TRBJ2-7; D uncertain. The sequenced sample consisted of peripheral blood. This receptor was identified in a woman aged 80 or older with acute or convalescent COVID-19. CDR3 in DNA: TGTGCTAGTGGTTGGCAAACAGAAGAGCAGTACTTC. Translating gives CASGWQTEEQYF.